The 23 T cell receptor beta chains reported below all come from one sample, sequenced in a study of blood T cell repertoires in COVID-19. Sequencing was performed with immunoSEQ multiplex PCR; in TCRdb, only in-frame clones are kept and a portion is missing. The table includes 100,000 to 150,000 clones, approximately 83% detected once. The specimen sequenced was peripheral blood. These receptors were obtained from a man in his fifties or sixties with acute or convalescent COVID-19.

The chain joins TRBV28 to TRBJ2-7; 10 nucleotides match TRBD2. Germline V gene sequence: CDR1 MDHEN, CDR2 SYDVKM. The CDR3 is made up of 15 amino acids. With V trimmed by 8 bases and J by 4 bases, 11 bases remained unmatched. CDR3 DNA: TGTGCCAGCCGACGTCGGCTAGCGGGAGAGTACGAGCAGTACTTC. This translates into CASRRRLAGEYEQYF. The complete variable domain, with remaining parts taken from reference TRBV28 and TRBJ2-7, reads DVKVTQSSRYLVKRTGEKVFLECVQDMDHENMFWYRQDPGLGLRLIYFSYDVKMKEKGDIPEGYSVSREKKERFSLILESASTNQTSMYLCASRRRLAGEYEQYFGPGTRLTVT.

The chain recombines TRBV2 with TRBJ1-5; 7 nucleotides line up with TRBD1. This CDR3 comprises 14 residues. Germline trimming cut 6 bases from V and 4 bases from J; bases unmatched to any gene: 6. Germline V lookup: CDR1 SNHLY, CDR2 FYNNEI. The CDR3 loop reads CASSGRRGNQPQHF. As DNA, the CDR3 is TGTGCCAGCAGCGGGCGCAGGGGGAATCAGCCCCAGCATTTT.

The chain joins TRBV7-3 to TRBJ1-2; possible D gene TRBD1, 5 bases. V dropped 5 bases and J dropped 7 bases, with 14 bases sitting between them. CDR3 length: 13 residues. Germline V gene lookup returns CDR1 SGHTA and CDR2 FQGTGA. This chain's CDR3 is CASSARDGGGYTF. The CDR3 DNA sequence: TGTGCCAGCAGCGCCAGGGATGGTGGTGGCTACACCTTC.

V is TRBV18 and J is TRBJ2-5; 10 nucleotides align to TRBD2. Germline V gene sequence: CDR1 KGHSH, CDR2 LQKENI. The CDR3 is 15 amino acids. V trimming: 3 bases; J trimming: 5 bases; junction bases outside the gene matches: 6. The CDR3 loop is CASSPALAGRETQYF. CDR3 DNA: TGTGCCAGCTCACCCGCACTAGCGGGAAGGGAGACCCAGTACTTC.

This clone turned up a few times. V and J are TRBV2 and TRBJ2-7, with D possibly being TRBD2 (5 bases). V shed 7 bases and J shed 6 bases, with 16 bases lying between them. The CDR3 runs to 13 residues. Looked up from germline, CDR1 is SNHLY and CDR2 is FYNNEI. The CDR3 spells CASTLGMRTEQYF. In DNA form, the CDR3 reads TGTGCCAGCACTCTCGGGATGAGGACCGAGCAGTACTTC.

This clone has only one observation. The rearrangement joins TRBV6-5 to TRBJ1-4; D not resolved. Trimming took 6 bases from V and 0 from J, leaving 11 bases between them. The germline CDR1 and CDR2 sequences are MNHEY and SVGAGI. This CDR3 is 15 amino acids long. This CDR3 is CASRREGATNEKLFF. The CDR3 DNA reads as TGTGCCAGCAGGCGAGAGGGAGCAACTAATGAAAAACTGTTTTTT.

The J gene is TRBJ1-4, the V gene TRBV5-5; D gene ambiguous. Germline-derived CDR1 and CDR2 are SGHKS and YYEKEE (reference sequence). The V gene lost 2 bases and the J gene lost 7 bases, with 9 bases spanning the gap. The CDR3 is 13 amino acids. DNA for the CDR3: TGTGCCAGCAGCTTTATCGGGGTTGAAAAACTGTTTTTT. Translating it yields CASSFIGVEKLFF.

The V gene is TRBV18, the J gene TRBJ2-5; D is uncertain. The CDR3 extends over 11 amino acids. V was shortened by 6 bases and J by 3 bases, with 5 bases between the two germline ends. In germline, CDR1 is KGHSH, CDR2 LQKENI. The DNA of the CDR3 is TGTGCCAGCTCGCCGGAAGAGACCCAGTACTTC. Amino acid sequence: CASSPEETQYF.

This clone turned up a few times. The J gene is TRBJ2-3, the V gene TRBV28, with 8 positions matching TRBD1. The germline V gene encodes CDR1 MDHEN and CDR2 SYDVKM. The CDR3 covers 15 residues. V gave up 4 bases and J gave up 0 bases; unmatched junction bases: 3. The CDR3 loop reads CASSSGQGSTDTQYF. CDR3 nucleotides: TGTGCCAGCAGTTCCGGACAGGGTAGCACAGATACGCAGTATTTT.

V usage is TRBV18 and J usage is TRBJ2-7; TRBD1 matches 9 bases. Losses at the gene ends were 5 bases for V and 7 bases for J; bases not matched to a gene: 9. CDR3 length equals 14 residues. From germline, CDR1 is KGHSH and CDR2 LQKENI. The CDR3 reads CASSAGTGKEEQYF. The CDR3, as DNA: TGTGCCAGCTCAGCCGGGACAGGGAAAGAGGAGCAGTACTTC.

V is TRBV7-3 and J is TRBJ1-1; D not resolved. Germline V lookup: CDR1 SGHTA, CDR2 FQGTGA. This CDR3 comprises 13 residues. V was pared by 2 bases and J by 11 bases, with 15 bases between. The CDR3 DNA sequence: TGTGCCAGCAGCTTAGATCACGCGGCCCCCGCTTTCTTT. Its translation is CASSLDHAAPAFF.

This clone was observed once. J is TRBJ2-7 and V is TRBV18; tentatively, D is TRBD1 (5 bases). The CDR3 loop spans 14 amino acids. V was clipped by 3 bases and J by 1 base, with 10 bases between them. CDR1 is KGHSH and CDR2 is LQKENI in the germline V gene. The CDR3 reads CASSPTAESYEQYF. In DNA form, the CDR3 reads TGTGCCAGCTCACCGACAGCTGAATCCTACGAGCAGTACTTC. The full variable domain, in which reference TRBV18 and TRBJ2-7 provide the parts outside the CDR3, is NAGVMQNPRHLVRRRGQEARLRCSPMKGHSHVYWYRQLPEEGLKFMVYLQKENIIDESGMPKERFSAEFPKEGPSILRIQQVVRGDSAAYFCASSPTAESYEQYFGPGTRLTVT.

J is TRBJ2-3 and V is TRBV6-5; 10 nucleotides line up with TRBD1. This CDR3 contains 14 residues. V lost 6 bases and J lost 4; bases outside the gene matches: 4. Germline V gives CDR1 MNHEY, CDR2 SVGAGI. The DNA of the CDR3 is TGTGCCAGCAGCGACAGGGGGCGCGCAGATACGCAGTATTTT. This encodes CASSDRGRADTQYF.

The chain joins TRBV4-2 to TRBJ2-1, with 8 bases aligning to TRBD2. The V and J ends lost 1 base and 9 bases, in that order; junction bases with no gene match: 8. This CDR3 region has 15 residues. Germline V gene lookup returns CDR1 LGHNA and CDR2 YNFKEQ. CDR3 bases: TGTGCCAGCAGCCAAGCCCGGGGGGGCGGGGTTGAGCAGTTCTTC. Its protein product is CASSQARGGGVEQFF.

The chain links TRBV9 to TRBJ2-3, with 8 bases that match TRBD2. The CDR3 extends over 15 amino acids. J gave up 4 bases and V 1 base, and 5 bases lay outside the gene matches. Germline V gives CDR1 SGDLS, CDR2 YYNGEE. The CDR3 nucleotides are TGTGCCAGCAGCGTATTGGGAGCGGGAGCAGATACGCAGTATTTT. Translated: CASSVLGAGADTQYF.

The CDR3 nucleotides read TGTGCCTGGAGGCGGCCAGGGTGGTCCAATGAGCAGTTCTTC. Protein sequence: CAWRRPGWSNEQFF. The chain recombines TRBV30 with TRBJ2-1, with D tentatively TRBD1 (5 bases). Germline CDR1 and CDR2: GTSNPN and SVGIG (reference sequence). Trimming took off 3 bases at V and 6 bases at J, with 15 bases between the two ends. CDR3 length: 14 amino acids.

This chain connects TRBV5-4 to TRBJ2-2; D perhaps matches TRBD2 (5 bases). Germline-derived CDR1 and CDR2 are SGHNT and YYREEE (reference sequence). The CDR3 covers 13 residues. V gave up 5 bases and J gave up 4 bases, with 9 bases separating them. CDR3 in amino acids: CASRPTSTGELFF. CDR3 coding DNA: TGTGCCAGCAGGCCCACTAGCACCGGGGAGCTGTTTTTT.

The chain joins TRBV6-6 to TRBJ1-6, with 7 bases fitting TRBD1. CDR3 length equals 13 residues. CDR1 and CDR2 (germline): MNHNY, SVGAGI (reference sequence). V was clipped by 7 bases and J by 7 bases; unmatched bases: 4. The CDR3 DNA sequence: TGTGCCAGCACGGACAGGATCAATTCACCCCTCCACTTT. Translating gives CASTDRINSPLHF.

Remarks on this clone: The same CDR3 arises from other DNA sequences in this sample as well. The chain is built from TRBV28 and TRBJ1-2; TRBD1 matches 7 bases. The CDR3 is 13 residues long. The V and J ends lost 6 bases and 6 bases, in that order; junction bases with no gene match: 7. The germline gives CDR1 MDHEN, CDR2 SYDVKM. CDR3 DNA: TGTGCCAGCAGCTTGGACAGGTTGGATGGCTACACCTTC. This codes for CASSLDRLDGYTF.

The J gene is TRBJ2-2, the V gene TRBV11-2, with 8 bases lining up with TRBD1. J gave up 4 bases and V 5 bases, and 6 bases lay outside the gene matches. Germline V gene data show CDR1 as SGHAT and CDR2 as FQNNGV. There are 15 residues in the CDR3. The chain's CDR3 is CASSPQTGATGELFF. The DNA of the CDR3 is TGTGCCAGCAGCCCGCAGACAGGGGCCACCGGGGAGCTGTTTTTT. The full variable domain, its missing parts supplied by reference TRBV11-2 and TRBJ2-2, is EAGVAQSPRYKIIEKRQSVAFWCNPISGHATLYWYQQILGQGPKLLIQFQNNGVVDDSQLPKDRFSAERLKGVDSTLKIQPAKLEDSAVYLCASSPQTGATGELFFGEGSRLTVL.

The rearrangement links TRBV2 to TRBJ1-3; 7 bases map to TRBD1. The CDR3 is 15 residues long. V shed 5 bases and J 0 bases; nucleotides not matched to a gene: 4. Germline CDR1 and CDR2: SNHLY and FYNNEI. The CDR3 DNA sequence: TGTGCCAGCAGTTATGGACAGGCCTCTGGAAACACCATATATTTT. Translated: CASSYGQASGNTIYF.

V and J are TRBV7-2 and TRBJ1-2; D is perhaps TRBD1 (6 bases). The CDR3 runs 13 residues. Deletions cut 9 bases from V and 6 bases from J, with 17 bases between. Germline V CDR1 and CDR2: SGHTA, FQGNSA. CDR3 amino acids: CASKADSPNGYTF. CDR3 in DNA: TGTGCCAGTAAGGCGGACAGCCCCAATGGCTACACCTTC.

This chain connects TRBV28 to TRBJ2-7, with TRBD1 matching 8 bases. The CDR3 consists of 14 residues. Trimming cost V 6 bases and J 1 base; bases outside gene matches: 5. Per germline, CDR1 MDHEN and CDR2 SYDVKM. The chain's CDR3 is CASSYWDRSYEQYF. The CDR3 coding sequence is TGTGCCAGCAGCTACTGGGACAGGTCCTACGAGCAGTACTTC.